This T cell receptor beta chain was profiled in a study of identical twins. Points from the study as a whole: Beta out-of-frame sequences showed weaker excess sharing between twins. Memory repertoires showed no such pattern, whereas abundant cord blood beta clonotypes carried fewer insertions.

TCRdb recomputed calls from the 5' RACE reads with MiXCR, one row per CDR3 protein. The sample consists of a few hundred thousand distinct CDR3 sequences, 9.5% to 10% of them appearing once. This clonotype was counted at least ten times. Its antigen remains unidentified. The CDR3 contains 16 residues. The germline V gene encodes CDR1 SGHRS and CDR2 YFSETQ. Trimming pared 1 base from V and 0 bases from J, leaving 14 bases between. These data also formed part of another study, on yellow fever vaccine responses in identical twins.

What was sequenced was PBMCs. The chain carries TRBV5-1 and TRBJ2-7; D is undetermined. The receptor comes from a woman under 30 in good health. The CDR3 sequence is CASSLTTATSSYEQYF. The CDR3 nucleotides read TGCGCCAGCAGCTTGACCACAGCGACGAGCTCCTACGAGCAGTACTTC.